The entry below describes one T cell receptor (beta chain). Its antigen is still unknown. TCRdb's copy holds only in-frame clones and misses some; the assay was immunoSEQ multiplex PCR. The sample lists about 400,000 clones; 89% were seen once. The treatment here: around 19 received Ad26.COV2.S at low or high dose, single or two shots; about 5 received placebo; per-sample allocation not given. After the first vaccine or placebo injection, samples were drawn on day 63. The donor's status was that of an adult aged 18-55 years in Boston. Germline V gene data show CDR1 as WSHSY and CDR2 as SAAADI. The CDR3 spans 14 residues. V shed 6 bases, J shed 5 bases, and the junction held 5 bases outside the gene matches. This sample was taken from a study of Ad26.COV2.S vaccination and SARS-CoV-2 variants. Whole-study context: COV1001, an Ad26.COV2.S trial, supplied this vaccine-arm donor. Whole-study findings and limits: Vaccine recipients posted higher spike-specific TCR breadth than their placebo counterparts. After vaccination, reports described spike-specific CD8+ and CD4+ T cell responses as showing substantial breadth.

V usage is TRBV10-2 and J usage is TRBJ1-5; 9 nucleotides agree with TRBD1. The receptor comes from a person between 18 and 65 years old who received the Ad26.COV2.S COVID-19 vaccine or a placebo. Sequences were derived from peripheral blood, sampled in a trial of Ad26.COV2.S vaccine versus placebo. The CDR3 is CASRGDRDHQPQHF. CDR3 in DNA: TGCGCCAGCAGAGGGGACAGGGATCATCAGCCCCAGCATTTT.